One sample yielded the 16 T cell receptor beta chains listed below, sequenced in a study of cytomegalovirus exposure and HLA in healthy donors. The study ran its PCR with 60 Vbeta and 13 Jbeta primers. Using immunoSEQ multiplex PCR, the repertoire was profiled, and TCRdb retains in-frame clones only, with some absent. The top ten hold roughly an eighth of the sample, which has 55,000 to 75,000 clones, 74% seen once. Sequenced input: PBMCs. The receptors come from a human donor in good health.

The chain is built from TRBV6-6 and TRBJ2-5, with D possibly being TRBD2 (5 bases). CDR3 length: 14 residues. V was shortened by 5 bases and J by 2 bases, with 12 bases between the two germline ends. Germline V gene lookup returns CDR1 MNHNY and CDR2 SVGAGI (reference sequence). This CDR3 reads CASSPLGGQETQYF. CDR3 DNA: TGTGCCAGCAGTCCCTTAGGAGGACAAGAGACCCAGTACTTC.

CDR3 bases: TGTGCCAGCAGCTTGGTTCCGGTCTCTGGAAACACCATATATTTT. This sequence encodes CASSLVPVSGNTIYF. The V call is TRBV5-6, the J call TRBJ1-3; D is undetermined. Between the trimmed V and J ends, which lost 0 bases and 0 bases, there was a span of 7 bases. This CDR3 is built from 15 residues. In germline, CDR1 is SGHDT, CDR2 YYEEEE.

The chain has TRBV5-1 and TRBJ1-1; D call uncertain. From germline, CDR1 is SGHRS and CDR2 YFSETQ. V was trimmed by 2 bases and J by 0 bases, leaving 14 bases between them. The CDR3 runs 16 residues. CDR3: CASSLASPSLNTEAFF. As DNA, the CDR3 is TGCGCCAGCAGCTTAGCGAGTCCCAGCTTGAACACTGAAGCTTTCTTT.

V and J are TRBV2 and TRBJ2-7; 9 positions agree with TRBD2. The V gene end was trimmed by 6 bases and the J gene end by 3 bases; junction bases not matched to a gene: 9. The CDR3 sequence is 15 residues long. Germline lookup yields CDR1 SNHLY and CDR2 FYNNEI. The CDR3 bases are TGTGCCAGCAGGGAACGGACTAGCGTCGACTACGAGCAGTACTTC. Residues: CASRERTSVDYEQYF.

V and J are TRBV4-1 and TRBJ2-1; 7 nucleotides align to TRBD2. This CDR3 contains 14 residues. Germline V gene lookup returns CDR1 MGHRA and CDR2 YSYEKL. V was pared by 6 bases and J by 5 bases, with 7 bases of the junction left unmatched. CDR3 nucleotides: TGCGCCAGCAGTTTTAGGGGAGGGGACAATGAGCAGTTCTTC. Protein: CASSFRGGDNEQFF.

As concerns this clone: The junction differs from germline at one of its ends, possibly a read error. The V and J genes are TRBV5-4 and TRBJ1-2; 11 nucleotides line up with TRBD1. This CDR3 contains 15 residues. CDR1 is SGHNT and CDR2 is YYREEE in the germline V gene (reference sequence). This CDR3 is CASRLGGQGVDGYTF. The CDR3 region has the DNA TGTGCCAGCAGGTTGGGGGGACAGGGGGTGGATGGCTACACCTTC.

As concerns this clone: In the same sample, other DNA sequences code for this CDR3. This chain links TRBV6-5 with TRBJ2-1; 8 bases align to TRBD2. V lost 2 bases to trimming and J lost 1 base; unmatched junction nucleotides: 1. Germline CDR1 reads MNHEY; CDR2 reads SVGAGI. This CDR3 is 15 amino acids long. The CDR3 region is CASSYAGGSYNEQFF. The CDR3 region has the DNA TGTGCCAGCAGTTACGCGGGAGGATCCTACAATGAGCAGTTCTTC.

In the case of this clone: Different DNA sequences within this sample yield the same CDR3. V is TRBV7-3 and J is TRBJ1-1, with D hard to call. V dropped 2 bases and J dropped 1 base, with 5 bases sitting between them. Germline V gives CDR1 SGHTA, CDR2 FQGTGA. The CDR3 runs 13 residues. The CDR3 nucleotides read TGTGCCAGCAGCTTATCGGGGAACACTGAAGCTTTCTTT. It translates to CASSLSGNTEAFF.

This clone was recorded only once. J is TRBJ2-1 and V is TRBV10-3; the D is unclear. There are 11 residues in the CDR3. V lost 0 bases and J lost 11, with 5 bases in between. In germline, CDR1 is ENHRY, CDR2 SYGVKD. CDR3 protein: CAISESAQQFF. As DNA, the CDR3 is TGTGCCATCAGTGAGTCAGCCCAGCAGTTCTTC.

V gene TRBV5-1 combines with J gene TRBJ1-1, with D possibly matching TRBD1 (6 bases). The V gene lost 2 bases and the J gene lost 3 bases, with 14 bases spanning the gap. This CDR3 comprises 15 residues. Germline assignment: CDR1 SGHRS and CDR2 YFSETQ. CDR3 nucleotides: TGCGCCAGCAGCTTTCAGAAGGCAGGGGACACTGAAGCTTTCTTT. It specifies CASSFQKAGDTEAFF.

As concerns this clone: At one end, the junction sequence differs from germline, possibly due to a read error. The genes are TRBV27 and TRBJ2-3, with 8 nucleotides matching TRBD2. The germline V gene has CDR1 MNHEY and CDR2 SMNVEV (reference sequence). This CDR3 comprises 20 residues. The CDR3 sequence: CASNLSLRQILSGNTDTQYF. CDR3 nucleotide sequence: TGTGCCAGCAATTTATCATTGCGGCAGATCCTTAGCGGGAACACAGATACGCAGTATTTT.

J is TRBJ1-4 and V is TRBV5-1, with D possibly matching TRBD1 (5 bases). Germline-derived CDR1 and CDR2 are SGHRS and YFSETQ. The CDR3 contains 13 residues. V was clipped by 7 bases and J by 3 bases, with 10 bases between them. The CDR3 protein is CASGAGPNEKLFF. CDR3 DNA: TGCGCCAGCGGGGCAGGCCCTAATGAAAAACTGTTTTTT.

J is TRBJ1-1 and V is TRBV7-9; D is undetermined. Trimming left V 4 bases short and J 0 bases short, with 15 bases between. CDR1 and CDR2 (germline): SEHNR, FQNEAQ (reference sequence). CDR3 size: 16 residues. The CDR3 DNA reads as TGTGCCAGCAGCTCGGTACACAGTGATTTGAACACTGAAGCTTTCTTT. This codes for CASSSVHSDLNTEAFF. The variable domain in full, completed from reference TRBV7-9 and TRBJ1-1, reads DTGVSQNPRHKITKRGQNVTFRCDPISEHNRLYWYRQTLGQGPEFLTYFQNEAQLEKSRLLSDRFSAERPKGSFSTLEIQRTEQGDSAMYLCASSSVHSDLNTEAFFGQGTRLTVV.

CDR3 amino acids: CATSRDRPVGEGYTF. DNA for the CDR3: TGTGCCACCAGCAGAGATCGGCCAGTCGGGGAGGGCTACACCTTC. The chain combines TRBV15 with TRBJ1-2; D remains ambiguous. This CDR3 comprises 15 residues. The V end lost 0 bases, the J end lost 8 bases, and 16 bases lay between the germline ends. Per germline, CDR1 LNHNV and CDR2 YYDKDF (reference sequence).

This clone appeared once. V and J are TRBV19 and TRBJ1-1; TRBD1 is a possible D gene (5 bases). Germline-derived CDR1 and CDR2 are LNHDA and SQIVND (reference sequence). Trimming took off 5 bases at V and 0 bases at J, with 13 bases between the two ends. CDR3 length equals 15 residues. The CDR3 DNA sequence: TGTGCCAGTAGTCCCCACGCAGGGATGAACACTGAAGCTTTCTTT. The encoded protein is CASSPHAGMNTEAFF.

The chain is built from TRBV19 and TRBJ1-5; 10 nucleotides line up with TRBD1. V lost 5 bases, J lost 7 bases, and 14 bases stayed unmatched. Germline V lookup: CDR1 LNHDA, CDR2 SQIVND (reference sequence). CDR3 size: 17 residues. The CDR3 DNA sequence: TGTGCCAGTAGTCCCGCAGGGATGGGACAGGGGATCCAGCCCCAGCATTTT. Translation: CASSPAGMGQGIQPQHF.